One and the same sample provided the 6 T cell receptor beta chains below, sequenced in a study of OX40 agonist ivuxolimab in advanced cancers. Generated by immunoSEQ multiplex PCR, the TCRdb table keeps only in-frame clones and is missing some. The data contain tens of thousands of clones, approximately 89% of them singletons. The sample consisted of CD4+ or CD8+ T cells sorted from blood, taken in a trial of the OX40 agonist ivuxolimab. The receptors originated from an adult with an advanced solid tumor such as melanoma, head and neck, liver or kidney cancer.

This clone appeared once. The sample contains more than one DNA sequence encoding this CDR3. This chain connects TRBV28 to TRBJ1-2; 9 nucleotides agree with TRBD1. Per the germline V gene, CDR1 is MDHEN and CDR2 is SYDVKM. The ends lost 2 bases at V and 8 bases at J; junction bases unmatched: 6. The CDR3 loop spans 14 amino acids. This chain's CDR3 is CASSLTGTGSGYTF. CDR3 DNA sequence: TGTGCCAGCAGTTTAACCGGGACAGGGTCCGGCTACACCTTC.

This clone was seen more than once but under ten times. As DNA, the CDR3 is TGTGCCAGCAGCGGACCCGGGACAGAATTTAACACTGAAGCTTTCTTT. It is translated as CASSGPGTEFNTEAFF. The genes are TRBV9 and TRBJ1-1, with TRBD1 matching over 7 bases. CDR3 size: 16 residues. Losses at the gene ends were 3 bases for V and 2 bases for J; bases not matched to a gene: 10. Germline V gene lookup returns CDR1 SGDLS and CDR2 YYNGEE.

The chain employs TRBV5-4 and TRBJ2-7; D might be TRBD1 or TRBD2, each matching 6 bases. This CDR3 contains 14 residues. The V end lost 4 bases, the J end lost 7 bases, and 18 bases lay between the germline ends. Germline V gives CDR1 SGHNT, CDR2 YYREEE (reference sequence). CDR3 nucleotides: TGTGCCAGCAGCCCGGAGGGGGGTTCGCGGGAGCAGTACTTC. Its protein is CASSPEGGSREQYF.

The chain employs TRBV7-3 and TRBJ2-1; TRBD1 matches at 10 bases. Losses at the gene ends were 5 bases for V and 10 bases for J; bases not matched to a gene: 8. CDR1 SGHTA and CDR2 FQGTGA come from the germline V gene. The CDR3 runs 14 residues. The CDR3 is CASSPPGQGNEQFF. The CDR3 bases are TGTGCCAGCAGCCCACCGGGACAGGGGAACGAGCAGTTCTTC.

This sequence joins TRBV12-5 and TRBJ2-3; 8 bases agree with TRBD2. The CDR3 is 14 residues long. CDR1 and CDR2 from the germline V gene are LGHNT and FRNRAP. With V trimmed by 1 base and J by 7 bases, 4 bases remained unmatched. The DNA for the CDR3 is TGTGCTAGTGGTTTGGGACTAGCGTCCAATACGCAGTATTTT. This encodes CASGLGLASNTQYF. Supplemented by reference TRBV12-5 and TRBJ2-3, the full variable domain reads DARVTQTPRHKVTEMGQEVTMRCQPILGHNTVFWYRQTMMQGLELLAYFRNRAPLDDSGMPKDRFSAEMPDATLATLKIQPSEPRDSAVYFCASGLGLASNTQYFGPGTRLTVL.

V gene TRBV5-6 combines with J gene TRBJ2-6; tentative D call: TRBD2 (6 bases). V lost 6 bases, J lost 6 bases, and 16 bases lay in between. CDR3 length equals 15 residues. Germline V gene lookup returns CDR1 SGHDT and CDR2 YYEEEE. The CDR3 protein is CASTPGRGEANVLTF. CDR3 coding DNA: TGTGCCAGCACCCCTGGGCGGGGAGAGGCCAACGTCCTGACTTTC.